This T cell receptor (beta chain) was sequenced in a study of blood T cell repertoires in COVID-19. Study-wide context: Acute and convalescent COVID-19 samples came from the United States, Italy and Spain. PBMCs, B-cell-depleted T cells, or T cells provided the cDNA or gDNA that made up the material.

In the original analysis: Nucleated cell number was recorded as an estimate derived from reference gene primer amplification. Sequencing used immunoSEQ multiplex PCR; TCRdb keeps in-frame clones, though not all of them. Clonal size and the V and J genes are those of that table, whereas D and trimming came from the DNA. The sample shows about 250,000 clones, approximately 86% of them seen only once. V gave up 5 bases and J gave up 3 bases; unmatched junction bases: 7. Germline V lookup: CDR1 SNHLY, CDR2 FYNNEI. The CDR3 loop spans 15 amino acids. In this sample, this clone turned up many times. This chain joins TRBV2 and TRBJ2-3, with 8 bases fitting TRBD2. Sequenced sample: peripheral blood. The source is a human donor with COVID-19, enrolled during active disease. The donor label of this sample is uncertain. Here the CDR3 reads CASSNSGARTDTQYF. CDR3 coding DNA: TGTGCCAGCAGTAATAGCGGGGCGAGGACAGATACGCAGTATTTT.